The rows below give T cell receptor beta chains drawn from one sample of a study of Ad26.COV2.S vaccination and SARS-CoV-2 variants. TCRdb's table, derived via immunoSEQ multiplex PCR, lists solely in-frame clones and lacks some. Of 300,000 to 400,000 clones listed, around 87% are singletons. The source was peripheral blood, collected in a trial of Ad26.COV2.S vaccine versus placebo. All receptors derive from a person aged 18 to 59 who received the Ad26.COV2.S COVID-19 vaccine or a placebo. Each CDR3 is given with its conserved first and last residue. Each record gives: clone size, J gene, V gene, D gene, CDR3 protein, CDR3 DNA. A D gene is named only where the DNA matches it firmly. Expanded clones get a size class; other rows say once, few or many, or leave the size out.

>once|TRBJ2-7|TRBV2|-
CASRATGHPEQYF
TGTGCCAGCAGAGCTACAGGTCACCCAGAGCAGTACTTC
>-|TRBJ2-7|TRBV19|TRBD1
CATAGQGNLEQYF
TGTGCCACAGCGGGACAGGGAAATCTCGAGCAGTACTTC
>-|TRBJ2-1|TRBV11-1|-
CASSSGTGSYNEQFF
TGTGCCAGCAGCTCCGGGACGGGTAGCTACAATGAGCAGTTCTTC
>-|TRBJ2-7|TRBV3-1/TRBV3-2|-
CASSQDLGGYEQYF
TGTGCCAGCAGCCAAGATTTGGGCGGCTACGAGCAGTACTTC
>-|TRBJ2-7|TRBV2|-
CASSDGPYEQYF
TGTGCCAGCAGTGACGGTCCCTACGAGCAGTACTTC
>-|TRBJ1-2|TRBV12-3/TRBV12-4|TRBD1
CASSFLTGSGYTF
TGTGCCAGCAGTTTTCTGACAGGGTCTGGCTACACCTTC
>-|TRBJ2-7|TRBV11-2|TRBD1
CASSPRTGVGEQYF
TGTGCCAGCAGCCCCCGGACAGGGGTAGGCGAGCAGTACTTC
>-|TRBJ1-5|TRBV6-1|-
CASSEASGWWDSNQPQHF
TGTGCCAGCAGTGAAGCGTCGGGGTGGTGGGATAGCAATCAGCCCCAGCATTTT
>-|TRBJ2-7|TRBV7-9|-
CASSSRGTGYEQYF
TGTGCCAGCAGCTCCAGGGGAACAGGGTACGAGCAGTACTTC
>-|TRBJ2-7|TRBV10-1|TRBD1
CASSEPRPPGQGSYEQYF
TGCGCCAGCAGTGAGCCTCGACCTCCGGGACAGGGATCCTACGAGCAGTACTTC
>-|TRBJ2-3|TRBV5-8|TRBD2
CASSQGLAGGSDTQYF
TGTGCCAGCAGCCAAGGACTAGCGGGGGGATCAGATACGCAGTATTTT
>-|TRBJ1-2|TRBV5-8|-
CASSWGAPPSPYGYTF
TGTGCCAGCAGCTGGGGGGCGCCGCCCAGCCCCTATGGCTACACCTTC